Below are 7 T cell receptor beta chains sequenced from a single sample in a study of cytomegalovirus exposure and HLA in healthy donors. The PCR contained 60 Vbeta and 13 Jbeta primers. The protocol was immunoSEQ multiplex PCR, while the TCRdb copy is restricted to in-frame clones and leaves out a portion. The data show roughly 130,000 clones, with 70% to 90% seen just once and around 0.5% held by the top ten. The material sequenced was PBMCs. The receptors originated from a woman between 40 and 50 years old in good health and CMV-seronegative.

The CDR3 region is CATGATSGPYEQYF. CDR3 nucleotides: TGTGCCACGGGGGCTACTAGCGGGCCATACGAGCAGTACTTC. The chain couples TRBV10-3 to TRBJ2-5; 9 bases map to TRBD2. The last part of the DNA fits TRBJ2-7 better; the J call may be wrong. Germline loops: CDR1 ENHRY, CDR2 SYGVKD. This CDR3 has 14 amino acids.

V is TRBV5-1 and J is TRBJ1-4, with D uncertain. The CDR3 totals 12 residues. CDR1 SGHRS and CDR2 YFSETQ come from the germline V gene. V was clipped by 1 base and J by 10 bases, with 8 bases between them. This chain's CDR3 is CASSLKEGKLFF. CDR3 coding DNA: TGCGCCAGCAGCTTGAAGGAGGGAAAACTGTTTTTT.

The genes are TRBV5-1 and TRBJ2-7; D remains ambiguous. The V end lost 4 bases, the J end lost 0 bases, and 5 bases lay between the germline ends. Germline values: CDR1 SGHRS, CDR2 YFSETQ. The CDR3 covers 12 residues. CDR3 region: CASSPSSYEQYF. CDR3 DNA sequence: TGCGCCAGCAGCCCGAGCTCCTACGAGCAGTACTTC.

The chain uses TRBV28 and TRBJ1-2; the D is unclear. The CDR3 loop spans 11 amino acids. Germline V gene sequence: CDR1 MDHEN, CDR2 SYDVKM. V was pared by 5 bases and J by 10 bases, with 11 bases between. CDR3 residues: CASSKLGLYTF. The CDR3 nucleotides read TGTGCCAGCAGTAAATTAGGACTCTACACCTTC.

CDR3 DNA sequence: TGCGCCAGCCAGGGGGCGGAGACCCAGTACTTC. Protein sequence: CASQGAETQYF. The chain recombines TRBV10-2 with TRBJ2-5; TRBD1 agrees at 8 bases. Germline CDR1 WSHSY, CDR2 SAAADI. The CDR3 has 11 residues. V lost 8 bases and J lost 5; bases outside the gene matches: 1.

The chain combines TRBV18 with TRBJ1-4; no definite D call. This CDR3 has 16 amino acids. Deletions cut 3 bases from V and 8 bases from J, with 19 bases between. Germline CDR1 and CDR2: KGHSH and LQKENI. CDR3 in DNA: TGTGCCAGCTCACCCAACAGTGATATCCTCGGCGAAAAACTGTTTTTT. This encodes CASSPNSDILGEKLFF.

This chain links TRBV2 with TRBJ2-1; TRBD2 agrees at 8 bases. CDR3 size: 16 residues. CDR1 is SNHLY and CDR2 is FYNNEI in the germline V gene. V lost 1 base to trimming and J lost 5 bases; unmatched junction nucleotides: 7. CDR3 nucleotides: TGTGCCAGCAGTGAAGTTCCAAGCGGGAGCCACAATGAGCAGTTCTTC. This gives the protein CASSEVPSGSHNEQFF. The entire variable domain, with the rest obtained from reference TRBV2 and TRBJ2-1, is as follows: EPEVTQTPSHQVTQMGQEVILRCVPISNHLYFYWYRQILGQKVEFLVSFYNNEISEKSEIFDDQFSVERPDGSNFTLKIRSTKLEDSAMYFCASSEVPSGSHNEQFFGPGTRLTVL.